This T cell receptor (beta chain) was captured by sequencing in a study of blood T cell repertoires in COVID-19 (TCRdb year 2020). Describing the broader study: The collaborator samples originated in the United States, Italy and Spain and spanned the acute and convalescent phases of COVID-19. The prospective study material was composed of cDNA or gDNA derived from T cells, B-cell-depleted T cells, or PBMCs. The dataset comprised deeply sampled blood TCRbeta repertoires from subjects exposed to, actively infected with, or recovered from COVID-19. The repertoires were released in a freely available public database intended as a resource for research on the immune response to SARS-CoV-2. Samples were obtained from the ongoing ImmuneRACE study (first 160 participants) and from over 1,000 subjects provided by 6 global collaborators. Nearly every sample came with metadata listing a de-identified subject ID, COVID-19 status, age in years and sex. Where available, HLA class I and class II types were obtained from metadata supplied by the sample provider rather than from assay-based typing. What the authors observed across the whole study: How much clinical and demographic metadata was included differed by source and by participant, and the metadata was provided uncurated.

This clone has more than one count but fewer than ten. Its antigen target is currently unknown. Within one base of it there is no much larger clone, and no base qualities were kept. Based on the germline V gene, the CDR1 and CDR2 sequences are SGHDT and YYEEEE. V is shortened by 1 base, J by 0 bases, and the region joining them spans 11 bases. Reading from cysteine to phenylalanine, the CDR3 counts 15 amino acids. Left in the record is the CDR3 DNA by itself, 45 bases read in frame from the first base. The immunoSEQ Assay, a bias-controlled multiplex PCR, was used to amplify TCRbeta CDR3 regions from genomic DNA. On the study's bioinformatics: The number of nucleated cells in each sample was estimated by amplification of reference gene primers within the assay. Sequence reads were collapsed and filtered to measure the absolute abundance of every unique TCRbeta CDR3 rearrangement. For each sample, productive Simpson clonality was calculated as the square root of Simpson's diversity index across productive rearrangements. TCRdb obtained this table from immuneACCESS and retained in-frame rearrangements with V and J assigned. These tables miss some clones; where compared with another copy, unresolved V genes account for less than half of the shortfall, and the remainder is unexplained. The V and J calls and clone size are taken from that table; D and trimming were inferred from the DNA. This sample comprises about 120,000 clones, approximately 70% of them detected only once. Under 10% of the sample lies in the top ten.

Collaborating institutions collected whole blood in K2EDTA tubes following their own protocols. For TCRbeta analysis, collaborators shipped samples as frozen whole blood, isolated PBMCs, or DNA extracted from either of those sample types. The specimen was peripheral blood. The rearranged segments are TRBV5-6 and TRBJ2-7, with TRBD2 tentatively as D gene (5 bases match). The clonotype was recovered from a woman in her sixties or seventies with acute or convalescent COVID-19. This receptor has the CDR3 CASSLPRRDSYEQYF. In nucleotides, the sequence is TGTGCCAGCAGCTTGCCCCGACGGGACTCCTACGAGCAGTACTTC.